Below, one T cell receptor (beta chain) is given with its context. Its antigen is unknown. The sample comes from a study of long-term antiretroviral therapy in people with HIV. On the study more broadly: Collection dates of the earliest samples fall about a decade before the 2015 immediate-ART recommendation.

Whole-study results and caveats: No data were available on ART adherence, viral resistance or therapy changes. Gathering of blood took place between about 2003 and 2017, possibly under older ART regimens.

The germline V and J ends were trimmed by 2 bases and 4 bases, with 17 bases remaining between them. The CDR3 is made up of 16 amino acids. Germline-derived CDR1 and CDR2 are ENHRY and SYGVKD. It was version v3.0 of the immunoSEQ assay that was run at survey level. TCRdb's table, derived via immunoSEQ multiplex PCR, lists solely in-frame clones and lacks some. The sample includes fewer than 45,000 clones, 80% to 90% of them seen just once. The TCR sequence derives from a man aged 18 to 30 with HIV. This specimen was unsorted PBMCs, taken 0.3 years after starting antiretroviral therapy. The genes are TRBV10-3 and TRBJ2-5; tentatively, D is TRBD1 or TRBD2 (5 bases each). CDR3 region: CAISEPGLTRGETQYF. The CDR3 DNA sequence: TGTGCCATCAGTGAGCCCGGACTGACAAGGGGAGAGACCCAGTACTTC.